This TCR beta chain was obtained from a study of regulatory T cells in long-lasting Graves disease (dated by TCRdb to 2020 to 2022). Describing the broader study: Patients with newly diagnosed Graves' disease had been on antithyroid drugs for under 3 months. Patients with persistent Graves' disease were compared with patients with newly diagnosed Graves' disease using TCR sequencing and RNA sequencing of peripheral blood. The study was registered as a clinical trial and conducted in China. A total of roughly 35 samples underwent TCR sequencing: 13 from persistent and roughly 20 from newly diagnosed Graves' disease patients.

What the time point label conveys for this sample: newly diagnosed GD, antithyroid drugs for less than 3 months. For both TCR sequencing and RNA sequencing, RNA was extracted from PBMCs in TRIzol. The diagnosis of Graves' disease was made according to American Thyroid Association guidelines. Recruitment of patients was carried out at an endocrinology department in Xi'an, China. From each patient, 7.5 to 10 milliliters of peripheral blood was collected into an EDTA anticoagulant tube. Ficoll Paque Plus density gradient separation was used to isolate PBMCs, and no further T cell sorting was performed. RNA quality was checked with an Agilent 2100 Bioanalyzer and agarose gel, and concentration with a NanoDrop 2000. Library construction relied on multiplex PCR. The instrument was an Illumina HiSeq 4000. To build TCR beta libraries, CDR3 regions were amplified by Arm-PCR using iRepertoire HTBI primers. Before sequencing, the PCR products underwent gel purification. Under the source paper's analysis protocol: Gene usage analysis of CDR3 amino acid clonotypes relied on the approximately 68 TRBV and 14 TRBJ segments identified across samples. Filtered high-quality paired reads were merged into contigs using COPE and FqMerger. BLAST was used to align contigs to the IMGT TRBV, TRBD and TRBJ reference genes, and CDR3 was defined following IMGT. Any clonotype with a frequency above 0.1% was counted as a highly expanded clone. Shannon entropy was used to measure repertoire diversity, and the Gini coefficient was used to measure V-J evenness. Clonotypes shared by more than one individual were considered public. Using fastp at Q25 and MiXCR, TCRdb reprocessed the public reads and kept productive beta chains. Entries that share a CDR3 protein sequence are merged under the most common genes and DNA. It is TCRdb's table, rather than the study itself, that gives the V and J calls and clone size. Present in this sample are 320,000 or so distinct CDR3 sequences, approximately 20% of which were seen just once. About 40% of the sample is held by the ten biggest clonotypes.

The cysteine opens and the phenylalanine closes a CDR3 of 15 amino acids. Only the CDR3 DNA stays, 45 bases, in frame from base 1. Sequences SGHNT (CDR1) and YENEEA (CDR2) are obtained from the germline V gene. V is clipped by 3 bases and J by 9 bases, and the sequence between their germline boundaries is 18 bases long. What the work shows at the level of the full study, not this receptor alone: The authors noted that the small sample size was a limitation that may lower accuracy. TRBV28, TRBJ1-2 and TRBJ2-5 were preferentially used in persistent disease, while TRBV20-1 and TRBJ2-1 were favored in newly diagnosed disease. Only the TCR beta chain was sequenced and analyzed. Patients with persistent disease shared more public clonotypes (around 2,700) than newly diagnosed patients did (966). Persistent Graves' disease patients showed lower TCR Shannon entropy and fewer highly expanded clones than newly diagnosed patients, suggesting clonal expansion. The study examined only peripheral blood because the primary lesion, thyroid tissue, could not be accessed.

This clonotype was picked up a small number of times. Its antigen is currently not known. Base quality data are lacking; no much larger clone is found one base away. The chain was built from TRBV11-3 and TRBJ2-1; TRBD2 is possibly the D segment (6 matching bases). This sample comprised peripheral blood mononuclear cells (PBMCs), obtained at new diagnosis, from a patient treated with antithyroid drugs. The sequence came from a female donor with Graves disease. The CDR3 protein sequence reads: CASSLPGLQGGEQFF. The DNA sequence is as follows: TGTGCCAGCAGCTTGCCGGGACTTCAAGGTGGTGAGCAGTTCTTC.